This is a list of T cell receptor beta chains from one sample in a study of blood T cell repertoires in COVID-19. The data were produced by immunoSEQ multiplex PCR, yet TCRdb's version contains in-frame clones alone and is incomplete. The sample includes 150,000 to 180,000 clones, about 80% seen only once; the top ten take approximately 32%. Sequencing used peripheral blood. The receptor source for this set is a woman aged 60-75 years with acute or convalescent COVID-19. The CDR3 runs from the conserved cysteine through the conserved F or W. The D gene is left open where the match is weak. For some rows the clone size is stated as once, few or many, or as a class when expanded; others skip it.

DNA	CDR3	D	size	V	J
TGTGCCAGCAAAGAGGTCCGGCGCTTCACCGGGGAGCTGTTTTTT	CASKEVRRFTGELFF	.	.	TRBV6-5	TRBJ2-2
TGTGCCAGCAGCCAATCCCTCATTCAGGAGACCCAGTACTTC	CASSQSLIQETQYF	.	few	TRBV14	TRBJ2-5
TGTGCCAGCAGCCAGGCACCGTCCAGGGGCTATGGCTACACCTTC	CASSQAPSRGYGYTF	.	.	TRBV3-1/TRBV3-2	TRBJ1-2
TGTGCCAGCTCACCACCGCTACTTTTGGGCGGCTACACCTTC	CASSPPLLLGGYTF	.	.	TRBV18	TRBJ1-2
TGTGCCAGCAGCTTCGGGGGGCGAGAGACCCAGTACTTC	CASSFGGRETQYF	.	.	TRBV7-3	TRBJ2-5
TGCGCCAGCAGCTTGGTTCGCGGGGGACAATACGAGCAGTACTTC	CASSLVRGGQYEQYF	.	.	TRBV5-1	TRBJ2-7
TGTGCCTGGAGCAATCCGGGACAGAGAAGCTCTGGAAACACCATATATTTT	CAWSNPGQRSSGNTIYF	TRBD1	.	TRBV30	TRBJ1-3
TGTGCCAGCAGCCCCTCTGAGACCCAGTACTTC	CASSPSETQYF	.	.	TRBV7-9	TRBJ2-5
TGTGCCAGCAGCCAAGCAAGGGGGAATGGCTACACCTTC	CASSQARGNGYTF	.	.	TRBV14	TRBJ1-2
TGTGCCAGCAGCCAAGGCGGGACAGGGTTTAATCAGCCCCAGCATTTT	CASSQGGTGFNQPQHF	TRBD1	few	TRBV4-2	TRBJ1-5
TGTGCCAGCAGCATCCAACCGGTGGAGACCCAGTACTTC	CASSIQPVETQYF	.	.	TRBV9	TRBJ2-5
TGCGCCAGCAGTGAGTCGGGGACAGTCCTTGAAGCTTTCTTT	CASSESGTVLEAFF	TRBD1	once	TRBV10-1	TRBJ1-1
TGTGCCAGCAGTTACTCCCGGACAATTAACTATGGCTACACCTTC	CASSYSRTINYGYTF	.	.	TRBV6-5	TRBJ1-2
TGTGCCACCAGTGATTCACCGGGACAGGGGGCTTCCACCGGGGAGCTGTTTTTT	CATSDSPGQGASTGELFF	TRBD1	.	TRBV24-1	TRBJ2-2
TGTGCCAGCAGCTCCCACGGTCGAAATGAGCAGTTCTTC	CASSSHGRNEQFF	.	.	TRBV11-3	TRBJ2-1
TGTGCCAGCAGCTTAAAGAGGGTAGCGGGGGCGGTTCCAGATACGCAGTATTTT	CASSLKRVAGAVPDTQYF	TRBD2	.	TRBV7-9	TRBJ2-3
TGTGCCAGCAGCCTAGAGAGAGAGACCCAGTACTTC	CASSLERETQYF	.	.	TRBV7-3	TRBJ2-5
TGTGCCAGCAGTTTAGGGGCCCCCTTGAAACTGTTTTTT	CASSLGAPLKLFF	.	.	TRBV28	TRBJ1-4
TGTGCCAGCAGTCGCCGGACAGGGAACATGAACACTGAAGCTTTCTTT	CASSRRTGNMNTEAFF	TRBD1	.	TRBV2	TRBJ1-1
TGTGCCTGGAGTGTAACCCCAGCTAACTATGGCTACACCTTC	CAWSVTPANYGYTF	.	.	TRBV30	TRBJ1-2
TGTGCCAGCAGCGTAGAAGGGGGCTCACCCCTCCACTTT	CASSVEGGSPLHF	TRBD1	.	TRBV9	TRBJ1-6
TGTGCCAGCCGGGAGGGTGAGGGCACTGAAGCTTTCTTT	CASREGEGTEAFF	.	.	TRBV2	TRBJ1-1
TGTGCCAGCAGTCCGGGACAGATTAATTCACCCCTCCACTTT	CASSPGQINSPLHF	TRBD1	.	TRBV7-8	TRBJ1-6
TGTGCCAGCAGTAGGGGTTCAACTAATGAAAAACTGTTTTTT	CASSRGSTNEKLFF	.	once	TRBV6-5	TRBJ1-4
TGTGCCAGCAGCCGCGGGTCGGGACAGGGGGCGCGAGATGGTCGAGAGACCCAGTACTTC	CASSRGSGQGARDGRETQYF	TRBD1	.	TRBV5-5	TRBJ2-5
TGCGCCAGCAGCGGCGGACAGGGATTACGGTCACCCCTCCACTTT	CASSGGQGLRSPLHF	TRBD1	.	TRBV5-1	TRBJ1-6
TGTGCCAGCAGCCCTCATAGCTCCTATAATTCACCCCTCCACTTT	CASSPHSSYNSPLHF	.	once	TRBV11-1	TRBJ1-6
TGTGCCAGCAGCCTAGGACAGGGAAACTATGGCTACACCTTC	CASSLGQGNYGYTF	TRBD1	.	TRBV7-2	TRBJ1-2
TGTGCCAGCCTCCAAGTCGGGAGGGCTGAAGCTTTCTTT	CASLQVGRAEAFF	.	few	TRBV12-3/TRBV12-4	TRBJ1-1
TGTGCCAGCAGACCCACAGGGGGCGCATTGGCTTTCTTT	CASRPTGGALAFF	TRBD1	.	TRBV28	TRBJ1-1
TGTGCCAGCAGTTTATTTGGGAGGACTGAAGCTTTCTTT	CASSLFGRTEAFF	.	.	TRBV27	TRBJ1-1
TGTGCCAGCATCACCAACGGGGGACGGCGGGGGGATTCCTACGAGCAGTACTTC	CASITNGGRRGDSYEQYF	.	.	TRBV21-1	TRBJ2-7
TGCGCCAGCAACAGGGGGACTGAAGCTTTCTTT	CASNRGTEAFF	TRBD1	once	TRBV10-2	TRBJ1-1
TGTGCCAGCAGCCCGGGCCCAGGGCTGACGCATGCTGGGGCCAACGTCCTGACTTTC	CASSPGPGLTHAGANVLTF	.	.	TRBV14	TRBJ2-6
TGTGCCAGCACCGGACCCCGGGGAGGTGGTTCACCCCTCCACTTT	CASTGPRGGGSPLHF	.	.	TRBV6-5	TRBJ1-6